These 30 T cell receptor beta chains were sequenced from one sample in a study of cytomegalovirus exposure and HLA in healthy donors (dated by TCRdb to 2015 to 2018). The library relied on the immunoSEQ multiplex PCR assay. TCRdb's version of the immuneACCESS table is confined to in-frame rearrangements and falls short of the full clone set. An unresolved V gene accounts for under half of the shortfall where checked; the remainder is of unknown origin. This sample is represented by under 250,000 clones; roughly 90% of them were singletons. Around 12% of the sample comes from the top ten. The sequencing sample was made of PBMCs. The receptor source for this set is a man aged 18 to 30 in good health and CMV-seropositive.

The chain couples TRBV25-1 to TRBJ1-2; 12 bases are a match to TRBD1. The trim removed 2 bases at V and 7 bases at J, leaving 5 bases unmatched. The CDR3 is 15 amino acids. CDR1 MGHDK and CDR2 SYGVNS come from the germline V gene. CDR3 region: CASSEPGQGARGYTF. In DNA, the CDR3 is TGTGCCAGCAGTGAACCGGGACAGGGGGCGCGTGGCTACACCTTC.

The CDR3 region is CASSIGTTLTEAFF. The CDR3 nucleotides are TGTGCCAGTAGTATAGGTACCACGCTCACTGAAGCTTTCTTT. The rearrangement joins TRBV19 to TRBJ1-1; no definite D call. Per germline, CDR1 LNHDA and CDR2 SQIVND (reference sequence). Trimming removed 1 base at V and 4 bases at J, with 10 bases between. This CDR3 comprises 14 residues.

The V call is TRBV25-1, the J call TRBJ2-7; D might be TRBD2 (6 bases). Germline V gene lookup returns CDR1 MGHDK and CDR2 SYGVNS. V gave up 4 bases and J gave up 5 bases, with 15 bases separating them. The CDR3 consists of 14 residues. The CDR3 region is CASSVQTSSHEQYF. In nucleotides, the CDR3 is TGTGCCAGCAGTGTCCAGACTAGTTCCCACGAGCAGTACTTC.

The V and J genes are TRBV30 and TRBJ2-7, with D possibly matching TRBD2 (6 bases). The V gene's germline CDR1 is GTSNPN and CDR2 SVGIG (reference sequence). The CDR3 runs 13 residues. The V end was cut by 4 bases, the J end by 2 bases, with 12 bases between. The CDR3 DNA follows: TGTGCCTGGAACCGGGACTTGACCTACGAGCAGTACTTC. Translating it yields CAWNRDLTYEQYF.

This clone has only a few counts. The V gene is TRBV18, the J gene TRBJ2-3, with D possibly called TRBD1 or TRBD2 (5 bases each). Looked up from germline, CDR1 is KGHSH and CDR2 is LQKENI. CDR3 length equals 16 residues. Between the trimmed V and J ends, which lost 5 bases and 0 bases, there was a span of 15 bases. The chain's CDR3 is CASSSLPGPSTDTQYF. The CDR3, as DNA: TGTGCCAGCTCATCGTTACCGGGACCCAGCACAGATACGCAGTATTTT.

This CDR3 is CASIQTSGNTIYF. CDR3 DNA: TGTGCCAGCATTCAGACCTCTGGAAACACCATATATTTT. This rearrangement joins TRBV2 to TRBJ1-3; D unresolved. The CDR3 extends over 13 amino acids. Per the germline V gene, CDR1 is SNHLY and CDR2 is FYNNEI. V was pared by 7 bases and J by 0 bases, with 7 bases between.

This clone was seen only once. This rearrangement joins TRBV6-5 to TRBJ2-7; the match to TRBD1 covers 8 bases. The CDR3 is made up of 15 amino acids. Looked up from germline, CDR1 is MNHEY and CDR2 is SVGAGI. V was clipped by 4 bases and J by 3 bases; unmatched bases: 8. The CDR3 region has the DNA TGTGCCAGCAGTTCCGACGACAGGGGAATCTACGAGCAGTACTTC. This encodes CASSSDDRGIYEQYF.

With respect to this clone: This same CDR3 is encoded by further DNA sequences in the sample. CDR3 loop: CASSEGTSGYNEQFF. CDR3 nucleotides: TGTGCCAGCAGTGAAGGTACTAGTGGCTACAATGAGCAGTTCTTC. The J gene is TRBJ2-1, the V gene TRBV6-1, with TRBD2 as a possible D gene (5 bases). This CDR3 is built from 15 residues. Germline CDR1 and CDR2: MNHNS and SASEGT. The germline V and J ends were trimmed by 1 base and 3 bases, with 10 bases remaining between them.

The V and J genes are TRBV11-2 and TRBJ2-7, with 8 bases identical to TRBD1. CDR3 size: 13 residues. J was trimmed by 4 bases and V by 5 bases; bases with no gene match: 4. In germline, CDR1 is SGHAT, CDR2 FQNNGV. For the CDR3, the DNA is TGTGCCAGCAGCCGACAGGGGCCTTACGAGCAGTACTTC. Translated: CASSRQGPYEQYF.

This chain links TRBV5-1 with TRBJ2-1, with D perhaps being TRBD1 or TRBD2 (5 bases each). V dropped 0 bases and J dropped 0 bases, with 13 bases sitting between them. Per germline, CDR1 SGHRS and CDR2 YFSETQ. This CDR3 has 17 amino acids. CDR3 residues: CASSLDEAGSSYNEQFF. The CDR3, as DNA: TGCGCCAGCAGCTTGGATGAGGCAGGGAGCTCCTACAATGAGCAGTTCTTC.

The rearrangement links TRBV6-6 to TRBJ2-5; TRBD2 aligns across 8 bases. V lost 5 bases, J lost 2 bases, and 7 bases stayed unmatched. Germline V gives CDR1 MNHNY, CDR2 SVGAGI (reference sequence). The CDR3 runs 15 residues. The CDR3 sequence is CASSALAVLQETQYF. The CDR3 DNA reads TGTGCCAGCAGTGCACTAGCGGTACTTCAAGAGACCCAGTACTTC.

CDR3 sequence: CASSEGLAGVHEQYF. DNA of the CDR3: TGTGCCAGCAGTGAGGGACTAGCGGGAGTCCACGAGCAGTACTTC. The rearrangement links TRBV6-1 to TRBJ2-7; 14 bases agree with TRBD2. CDR3 length: 15 amino acids. V dropped 3 bases and J dropped 5; count of bases not matched to a gene: 3. Germline-derived CDR1 and CDR2 are MNHNS and SASEGT.

The CDR3 spells CASRLAGADTQYF. For the CDR3, the DNA is TGTGCCAGCCGCTTAGCGGGAGCAGATACGCAGTATTTT. This chain uses TRBV28 with TRBJ2-3, with 9 bases matching TRBD2. J was trimmed by 4 bases and V by 8 bases; bases with no gene match: 4. The CDR3 covers 13 residues. CDR1 MDHEN and CDR2 SYDVKM come from the germline V gene.

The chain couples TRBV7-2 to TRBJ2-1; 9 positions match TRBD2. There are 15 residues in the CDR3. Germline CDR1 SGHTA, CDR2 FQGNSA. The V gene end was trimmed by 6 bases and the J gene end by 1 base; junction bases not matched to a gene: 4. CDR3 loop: CASRSAGGSYNEQFF. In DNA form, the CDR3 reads TGTGCCAGCAGATCCGCGGGAGGGTCCTACAATGAGCAGTTCTTC.

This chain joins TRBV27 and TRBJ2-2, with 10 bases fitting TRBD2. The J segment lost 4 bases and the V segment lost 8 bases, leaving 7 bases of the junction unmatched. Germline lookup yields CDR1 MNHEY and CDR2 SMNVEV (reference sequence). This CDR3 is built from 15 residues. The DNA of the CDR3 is TGTGCCAGCCGATCTAGCGGGAGTCCCACCGGGGAGCTGTTTTTT. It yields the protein CASRSSGSPTGELFF.

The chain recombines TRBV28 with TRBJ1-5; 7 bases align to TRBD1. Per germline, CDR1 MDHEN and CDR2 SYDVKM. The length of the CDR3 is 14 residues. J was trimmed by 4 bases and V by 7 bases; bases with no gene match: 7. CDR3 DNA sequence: TGTGCCAGCAAAGCCCCACAGGGGAATCAGCCCCAGCATTTT. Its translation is CASKAPQGNQPQHF.

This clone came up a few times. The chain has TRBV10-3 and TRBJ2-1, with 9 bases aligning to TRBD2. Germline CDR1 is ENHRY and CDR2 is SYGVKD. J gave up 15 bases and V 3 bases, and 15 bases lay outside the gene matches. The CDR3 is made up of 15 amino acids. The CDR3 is CAISDQLAGERPGFF. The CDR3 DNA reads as TGTGCCATCAGTGATCAATTAGCGGGAGAACGACCGGGGTTCTTC.

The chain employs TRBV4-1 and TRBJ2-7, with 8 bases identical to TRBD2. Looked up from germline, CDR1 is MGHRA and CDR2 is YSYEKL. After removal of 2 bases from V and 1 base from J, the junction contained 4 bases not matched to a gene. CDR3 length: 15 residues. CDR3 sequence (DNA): TGCGCCAGCAGCCAAAACACGGGGGGGTCCTACGAGCAGTACTTC. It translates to CASSQNTGGSYEQYF.

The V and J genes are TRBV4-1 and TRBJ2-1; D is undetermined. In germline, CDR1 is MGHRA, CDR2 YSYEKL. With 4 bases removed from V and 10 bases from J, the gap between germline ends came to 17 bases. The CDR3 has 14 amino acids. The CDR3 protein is CASSPLHDSMEQFF. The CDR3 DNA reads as TGCGCCAGCAGCCCCCTCCACGACTCAATGGAGCAGTTCTTC.

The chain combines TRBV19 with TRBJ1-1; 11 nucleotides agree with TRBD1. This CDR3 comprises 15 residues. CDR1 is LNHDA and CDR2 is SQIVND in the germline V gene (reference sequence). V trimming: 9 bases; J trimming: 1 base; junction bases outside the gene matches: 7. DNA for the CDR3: TGTGCCAGCGCCCGGACAGGGGGCCGGAACACTGAAGCTTTCTTT. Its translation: CASARTGGRNTEAFF. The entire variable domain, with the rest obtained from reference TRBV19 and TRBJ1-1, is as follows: DGGITQSPKYLFRKEGQNVTLSCEQNLNHDAMYWYRQDPGQGLRLIYYSQIVNDFQKGDIAEGYSVSREKKESFPLTVTSAQKNPTAFYLCASARTGGRNTEAFFGQGTRLTVV.

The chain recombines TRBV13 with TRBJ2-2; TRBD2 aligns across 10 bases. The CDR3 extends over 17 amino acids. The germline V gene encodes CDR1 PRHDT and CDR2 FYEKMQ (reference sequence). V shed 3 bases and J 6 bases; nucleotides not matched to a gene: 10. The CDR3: CASSFGSLAGEAGELFF. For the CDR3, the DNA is TGTGCCAGCAGCTTTGGTTCTCTAGCGGGAGAGGCCGGGGAGCTGTTTTTT.

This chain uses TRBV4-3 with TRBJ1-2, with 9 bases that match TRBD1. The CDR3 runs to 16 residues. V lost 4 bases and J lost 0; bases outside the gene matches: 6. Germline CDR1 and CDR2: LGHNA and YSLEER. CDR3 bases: TGCGCCAGCAGCCTGAGCGGACAGGGGACTAACTATGGCTACACCTTC. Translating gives CASSLSGQGTNYGYTF.

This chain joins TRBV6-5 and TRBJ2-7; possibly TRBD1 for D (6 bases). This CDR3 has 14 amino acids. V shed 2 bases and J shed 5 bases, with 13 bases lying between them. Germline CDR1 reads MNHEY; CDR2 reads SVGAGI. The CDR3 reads CASSYEQGSDEQYF. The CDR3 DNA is TGTGCCAGCAGTTACGAACAGGGTAGCGACGAGCAGTACTTC.

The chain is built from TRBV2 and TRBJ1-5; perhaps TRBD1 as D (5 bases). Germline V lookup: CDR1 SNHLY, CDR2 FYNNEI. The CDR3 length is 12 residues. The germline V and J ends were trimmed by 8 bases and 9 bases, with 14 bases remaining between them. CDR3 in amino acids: CASGGDRVPQHF. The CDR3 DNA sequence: TGTGCCAGCGGGGGGGACCGGGTGCCCCAGCATTTT.

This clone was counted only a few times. Written as DNA, the CDR3 is TGTGCCTGGAGTGTAGCCCACAATGAGCAGTTCTTC. Encoded protein: CAWSVAHNEQFF. The chain uses TRBV30 and TRBJ2-1, with D uncertain. V was trimmed by 0 bases and J by 5 bases, leaving 5 bases between them. Germline values: CDR1 GTSNPN, CDR2 SVGIG (reference sequence). The CDR3 is 12 residues long.

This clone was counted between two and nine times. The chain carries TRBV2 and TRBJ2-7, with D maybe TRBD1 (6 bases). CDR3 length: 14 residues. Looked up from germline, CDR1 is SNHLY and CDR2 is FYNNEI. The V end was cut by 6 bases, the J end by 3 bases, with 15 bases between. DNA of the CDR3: TGTGCCAGCAGGGAGGACAGATCGGGCTACGAGCAGTACTTC. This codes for CASREDRSGYEQYF.

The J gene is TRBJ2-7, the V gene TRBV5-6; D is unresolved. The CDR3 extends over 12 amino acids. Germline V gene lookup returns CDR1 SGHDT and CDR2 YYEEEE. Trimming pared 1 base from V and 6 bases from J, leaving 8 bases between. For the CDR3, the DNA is TGTGCCAGCAGCTTGAGACTGGGCGAGCAGTACTTC. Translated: CASSLRLGEQYF.

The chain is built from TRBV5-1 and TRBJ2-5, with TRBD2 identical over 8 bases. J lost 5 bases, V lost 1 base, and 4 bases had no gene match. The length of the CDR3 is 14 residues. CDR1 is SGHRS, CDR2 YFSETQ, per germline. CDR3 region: CASSLLSSGETQYF. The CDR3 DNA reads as TGCGCCAGCAGCTTGTTGTCTAGCGGGGAGACCCAGTACTTC.

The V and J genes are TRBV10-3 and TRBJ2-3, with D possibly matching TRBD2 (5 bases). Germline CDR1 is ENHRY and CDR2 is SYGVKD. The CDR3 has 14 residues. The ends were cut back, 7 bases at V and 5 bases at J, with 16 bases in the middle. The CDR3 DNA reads TGTGCCATCAAAAGCGGCGATTCGGAAGATACGCAGTATTTT. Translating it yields CAIKSGDSEDTQYF.

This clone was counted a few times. CDR3 in amino acids: CASSQALGTVPEQYF. CDR3 coding DNA: TGCGCCAGCAGCCAAGCTCTGGGGACAGTTCCCGAGCAGTACTTC. This chain uses TRBV4-1 with TRBJ2-7; TRBD1 matches 7 bases. This CDR3 contains 15 residues. The ends lost 1 base at V and 6 bases at J; junction bases unmatched: 9. Per germline, CDR1 MGHRA and CDR2 YSYEKL.